A single sample gave rise to the 10 T cell receptor beta chains below, sequenced in a study of PD-1 blockade in mismatch repair-deficient tumors. TCRdb keeps only in-frame clones here, not all; method: immunoSEQ multiplex PCR. There are about 79,000 clones in the sample; 80% to 90% occur only once, and roughly 6% lies in the top ten. This material consisted of peripheral blood, taken 44 weeks after starting pembrolizumab. These receptors were collected from an adult with mismatch repair-deficient cancer.

This clone appeared a few times. The rearrangement joins TRBV11-1 to TRBJ1-2, with D possibly being TRBD1 (6 bases). V lost 2 bases and J lost 7, with 20 bases in between. Germline loops: CDR1 SGHAT, CDR2 FQDESV (reference sequence). The CDR3 has 16 amino acids. The CDR3 region has the DNA TGTGCCAGCAGCTTAAATGGGAAAGGGGGTACCTCTGGCTACACCTTC. This translates into CASSLNGKGGTSGYTF.

This chain joins TRBV6-1 and TRBJ1-1; TRBD1 is a possible D gene (6 bases). V was trimmed by 3 bases and J by 7 bases, leaving 21 bases between them. CDR1 and CDR2 from the germline V gene are MNHNS and SASEGT. This CDR3 spans 16 amino acids. CDR3 in amino acids: CASSEYIQGPLGEAFF. Written as DNA, the CDR3 is TGTGCCAGCAGTGAGTATATCCAGGGGCCTCTCGGTGAAGCTTTCTTT.

This clone was seen a handful of times. The rearrangement uses TRBV6-5 and TRBJ1-5; the D is unclear. CDR1 MNHEY and CDR2 SVGAGI come from the germline V gene. The CDR3 consists of 13 residues. Trimming stripped 3 bases from V and 5 bases from J, with 8 bases between. CDR3 DNA: TGTGCCAGCAGTTATGGGATTGATCAGCCCCAGCATTTT. Residues: CASSYGIDQPQHF.

This sequence joins TRBV15 and TRBJ2-5; 7 positions match TRBD2. Germline CDR1 LNHNV, CDR2 YYDKDF (reference sequence). Trimming at V came to 9 bases and at J to 5 bases, leaving 12 bases not matched to a gene. This CDR3 has 14 amino acids. The CDR3 reads CATSNGAGVETQYF. The CDR3 bases are TGTGCCACTTCTAACGGGGCGGGAGTGGAGACCCAGTACTTC.

This chain uses TRBV5-1 with TRBJ1-1, with 8 nucleotides matching TRBD1. Looked up from germline, CDR1 is SGHRS and CDR2 is YFSETQ. The CDR3 runs to 15 residues. V shed 0 bases, J shed 5 bases, and the junction held 6 bases outside the gene matches. Here the CDR3 reads CASSLGDRGRTEAFF. The CDR3 region has the DNA TGCGCCAGCAGCTTGGGAGACAGGGGAAGAACTGAAGCTTTCTTT.

The rearrangement uses TRBV2 and TRBJ2-3, with D unresolved. V lost 6 bases and J 5 bases, leaving 9 bases between the germline ends. Per the germline V gene, CDR1 is SNHLY and CDR2 is FYNNEI. The CDR3 extends over 12 amino acids. The CDR3 DNA reads TGTGCCAGCAGATTTGAGATAGATACGCAGTATTTT. Amino acids: CASRFEIDTQYF. The full variable domain, in which reference TRBV2 and TRBJ2-3 provide the parts outside the CDR3, is EPEVTQTPSHQVTQMGQEVILRCVPISNHLYFYWYRQILGQKVEFLVSFYNNEISEKSEIFDDQFSVERPDGSNFTLKIRSTKLEDSAMYFCASRFEIDTQYFGPGTRLTVL.

The chain combines TRBV19 with TRBJ2-5; 12 bases align to TRBD2. CDR1 is LNHDA, CDR2 SQIVND, per germline (reference sequence). This CDR3 comprises 15 residues. V dropped 5 bases and J dropped 4; count of bases not matched to a gene: 5. CDR3 DNA: TGTGCCAGTAGTCCAGTGACTAGCGGGAGAGAGACCCAGTACTTC. It codes for CASSPVTSGRETQYF.

The CDR3 region has the DNA TGCAGCGTCCCCGGGGCTCGACTCTATGGCTACACCTTC. The encoded protein is CSVPGARLYGYTF. The chain has TRBV29-1 and TRBJ1-2, with D possibly being TRBD1 (5 bases). Germline loops: CDR1 SQVTM, CDR2 ANQGSEA. The CDR3 runs to 13 residues. Deletions cut 6 bases from V and 4 bases from J, with 15 bases between.

With respect to this clone: The junction departs from germline at one end; a sequencing error may be responsible. The rearrangement links TRBV7-7 to TRBJ2-3, with 12 positions matching TRBD2. From germline, CDR1 is SSHAT and CDR2 FNYEAQ (reference sequence). CDR3 length equals 15 residues. The CDR3 DNA reads as TGTGCTAGCACCCAACTAGCGGGAGGCTACGATACGCAGTATTTT. This encodes CASTQLAGGYDTQYF.

V is TRBV19 and J is TRBJ2-1; TRBD1 matches 7 bases. Germline V gives CDR1 LNHDA, CDR2 SQIVND (reference sequence). This CDR3 region has 17 residues. Trimming cost V 3 bases and J 2 bases; bases outside gene matches: 10. CDR3 amino acids: CASSIFRWDSAYNEQFF. CDR3 DNA: TGTGCCAGTAGTATTTTCCGATGGGACAGCGCCTACAATGAGCAGTTCTTC.